The 10 T cell receptor beta chains in this list originate from one sample, sequenced in a study of cytomegalovirus exposure and HLA in healthy donors. PCR was performed using 60 Vbeta and 13 Jbeta primers. Data came from immunoSEQ multiplex PCR; TCRdb stores just in-frame clones and leaves some out. The sample includes around 200,000 clones, about 84% seen only once; the top ten take around 3.9%. Sequenced: PBMCs. The receptor set was obtained from a middle-aged man in good health and CMV-seronegative.

The chain combines TRBV5-6 with TRBJ2-1; D is uncertain. Germline values: CDR1 SGHDT, CDR2 YYEEEE. CDR3 length: 13 amino acids. The ends were cut back, 4 bases at V and 2 bases at J, with 7 bases in the middle. CDR3 protein: CASSPDTYNEQFF. CDR3 bases: TGTGCCAGCAGCCCAGACACCTACAATGAGCAGTTCTTC.

The CDR3 coding sequence is TGCGCCAGCAGCCAAGACGAGAGGGCCACCTACGAGCAGTACTTC. Amino acid sequence: CASSQDERATYEQYF. This rearrangement joins TRBV4-3 to TRBJ2-7, with D maybe TRBD2 (5 bases). Germline V CDR1 and CDR2: LGHNA, YSLEER. V lost 0 bases, J lost 2 bases, and 11 bases lay in between. There are 15 residues in the CDR3.

The chain recombines TRBV2 with TRBJ2-7; the D is unclear. The length of the CDR3 is 11 residues. Trimming left V 5 bases short and J 4 bases short, with 6 bases between. The germline V gene has CDR1 SNHLY and CDR2 FYNNEI. CDR3 DNA: TGTGCCAGCAGTTCCCTTTACGAGCAGTACTTC. Translation gives CASSSLYEQYF. The complete variable domain, with remaining parts taken from reference TRBV2 and TRBJ2-7, reads EPEVTQTPSHQVTQMGQEVILRCVPISNHLYFYWYRQILGQKVEFLVSFYNNEISEKSEIFDDQFSVERPDGSNFTLKIRSTKLEDSAMYFCASSSLYEQYFGPGTRLTVT.

This rearrangement joins TRBV27 to TRBJ1-1; 7 bases map to TRBD1. Germline CDR1 is MNHEY and CDR2 is SMNVEV (reference sequence). Trimming removed 6 bases from V and 3 bases from J; junction bases left unmatched: 10. The CDR3 contains 15 residues. This CDR3 is CASSRGKGEYTEAFF. The CDR3 nucleotides read TGTGCCAGCAGCAGGGGGAAGGGAGAGTACACTGAAGCTTTCTTT.

This clone appeared a single time. The chain joins TRBV6-5 to TRBJ1-1; a possible D gene is TRBD1 (6 bases). The CDR3 has 15 residues. V dropped 2 bases and J dropped 9 bases, with 19 bases sitting between them. CDR1 and CDR2 from the germline V gene are MNHEY and SVGAGI. In nucleotides, the CDR3 is TGTGCCAGCAGTTACGGGGTAGAGATGGGACACAAAGCTTTCTTT. It encodes CASSYGVEMGHKAFF.

The chain joins TRBV15 to TRBJ1-2; D not certain. Germline lookup yields CDR1 LNHNV and CDR2 YYDKDF (reference sequence). CDR3 length equals 15 residues. V lost 0 bases to trimming and J lost 3 bases, with 11 bases between them. CDR3 protein: CATSRDLRVDYGYTF. The CDR3 DNA reads TGTGCCACCAGCAGAGATCTGCGAGTAGACTATGGCTACACCTTC.

V gene TRBV19 combines with J gene TRBJ2-7, with 7 nucleotides matching TRBD1. Germline V gene sequence: CDR1 LNHDA, CDR2 SQIVND (reference sequence). This CDR3 contains 14 residues. Germline trimming cut 10 bases from V and 2 bases from J; bases unmatched to any gene: 11. The CDR3 DNA follows: TGTGCCACTTCACTCGGGACAGCAGCCTACGAGCAGTACTTC. Encoded protein: CATSLGTAAYEQYF.

This chain connects TRBV11-2 to TRBJ2-3; TRBD2 is a possible D gene (5 bases). Trimming left V 8 bases short and J 1 base short, with 10 bases between. CDR1 and CDR2 from the germline V gene are SGHAT and FQNNGV. The CDR3 totals 13 residues. This chain's CDR3 is CASGPRGTDTQYF. The DNA for the CDR3 is TGTGCCAGCGGACCGAGGGGCACAGATACGCAGTATTTT.

CDR3: CASRTSTGSSEAFF. The CDR3 region has the DNA TGTGCCAGCAGAACTTCCACAGGGTCGTCTGAAGCTTTCTTT. The rearrangement uses TRBV2 and TRBJ1-1; TRBD1 is a possible D gene (6 bases). Germline CDR1 is SNHLY and CDR2 is FYNNEI. The ends were cut back, 6 bases at V and 6 bases at J, with 17 bases in the middle. This CDR3 is 14 amino acids long.

This chain connects TRBV5-5 to TRBJ1-5; D may be TRBD1 (6 bases). Looked up from germline, CDR1 is SGHKS and CDR2 is YYEKEE (reference sequence). The CDR3 runs 14 residues. The V end lost 0 bases, the J end lost 6 bases, and 10 bases lay between the germline ends. The CDR3, as DNA: TGTGCCAGCAGCTTGGTACAGGGAAGTCAGCCCCAGCATTTT. Translation gives CASSLVQGSQPQHF.